This T cell receptor (beta chain) was identified during a study of blood T cell repertoires in COVID-19. Background on the study: Researchers got acute and convalescent COVID-19 samples from the United States, Italy and Spain.

Seattle cases were enrolled at active infection and followed longitudinally. The germline V gene encodes CDR1 LNHNV and CDR2 YYDKDF (reference sequence). V shed 0 bases and J 6 bases; nucleotides not matched to a gene: 7. The CDR3 totals 16 residues. Original processing methods: Reference gene primer amplification gave nucleated cell count estimates. Profiling relied on immunoSEQ multiplex PCR, and the TCRdb table lists in-frame clones only, not all of them. The V and J calls and clone size are taken from that table; D and trimming were inferred from the DNA. Among 80,000 or so clones listed, roughly 85% were seen once.

This TCR derives from a man aged 50 to 60 with COVID-19, enrolled during active disease. J is TRBJ2-2 and V is TRBV15; 7 bases match TRBD1. Sequences were obtained from peripheral blood. The CDR3 bases are TGTGCCACCAGCAGAGATGGGACAGCCAAATCCGGGGAGCTGTTTTTT. Protein: CATSRDGTAKSGELFF.